One sample yielded the 25 T cell receptor beta chains listed below, sequenced in a study of T cells in women clearing cervical HPV infection. Some clones are missing from TCRdb's copy, which holds only in-frame ones; the method was immunoSEQ multiplex PCR. This sample's table reports some 21,000 clones. Sequencing input: blood buffy coat. The receptor set was obtained from a woman aged 18-69 years with a cervical HPV16 infection that either progressed to CIN3+ or cleared (not recorded which).

As for this clone: The read ends 3 residues shy of where the CDR3 ends; the end is completed using the germline J gene. The V gene is TRBV20-1, the J gene TRBJ2-1; weak D call: TRBD1 (5 bases). The length of the CDR3 is 16 residues. V lost 6 bases, J lost 6 bases, and 24 bases lay in between. The V gene's germline CDR1 is DFQATT and CDR2 SNEGSKA (reference sequence). The part of the CDR3 DNA that was read is TGCAGTGCGTCAGGGTTGGCAAGGAGTGAACTCAATGAG. Translated, it gives CSASGLARSELNE. The whole CDR3 reads CSASGLARSELNEQFF.

In regard to this clone: The sequenced fragment ends 3 residues before the CDR3 boundary, so the rest is inferred from the germline J gene. The chain employs TRBV7-9 and TRBJ2-5, with D possibly TRBD2 on 6 matching bases. In germline, CDR1 is SEHNR, CDR2 FQNEAQ (reference sequence). The V end lost 8 bases, the J end lost 1 base, and 11 bases lay between the germline ends. This CDR3 is 13 amino acids long. The sequenced CDR3 bases are TGTGCCAGCCAGGAGGGTAGCCAAGAGACC. Translated, it gives CASQEGSQET. The complete CDR3 sequence is CASQEGSQETQYF.

Regarding this clone: The read terminates 3 residues ahead of where the CDR3 ends, so the germline J gene completes it. The V and J genes are TRBV28 and TRBJ1-2; TRBD1 matches at 7 bases. This CDR3 has 14 residues. V dropped 7 bases and J dropped 1; count of bases not matched to a gene: 6. Per germline, CDR1 MDHEN and CDR2 SYDVKM. Partial CDR3 DNA: TGTGCCAGCAACTCGGGACAGCTTAACTATGGC. Amino acid sequence: CASNSGQLNYG. The complete CDR3 sequence is CASNSGQLNYGYTF.

For this clone: Read data end 3 residues before the CDR3 end; the end is taken from the germline J gene. The V call is TRBV12-3 or TRBV12-4, the J call TRBJ2-2; 11 bases align to TRBD1. The junction had 2 bases not matched to a gene; V was cut back by 6 bases and J by 2 bases. This CDR3 spans 15 amino acids. The sequenced CDR3 bases are TGTGCCAGCAGCAGGACAGGGGGCAACACCGGGGAG. Its protein product is CASSRTGGNTGE. The entire CDR3 protein is CASSRTGGNTGELFF.

On this clone itself: The read finishes 3 residues shy of the CDR3 end, and the germline J gene is used to complete it. The chain recombines TRBV30 with TRBJ2-7; 8 nucleotides match TRBD2. Germline V gene lookup returns CDR1 GTSNPN and CDR2 SVGIG (reference sequence). With V trimmed by 3 bases and J by 0 bases, 4 bases remained unmatched. CDR3 length: 14 amino acids. The CDR3 DNA, read in part, is TGTGCCTGGAGAACCGGGACTAGCTCCTACGAG. Translated: CAWRTGTSSYE. The entire CDR3 protein is CAWRTGTSSYEQYF.

On this clone itself: The read ends 3 residues before the CDR3 terminus; that terminus is restored from the germline J gene. This rearrangement joins TRBV12-3 or TRBV12-4 to TRBJ2-7, with TRBD1 as a possible D gene (5 bases). CDR3 length equals 13 residues. Trimming shortened V by 4 bases and J by 2 bases, and 9 bases separated the two germline ends. The CDR3 reads CASSSGLPYEQYF. The CDR3 DNA, read in part, is TGTGCCAGCAGTTCAGGGTTGCCCTACGAG.

Comment on this clone: The CDR3 end is not reached by the read, which stops 3 residues before it; the germline J gene fills it in. Within the sample, other DNA sequences also encode this same CDR3. The V and J genes are TRBV18 and TRBJ2-1; TRBD1 matches 9 bases. Germline loops: CDR1 KGHSH, CDR2 LQKENI. There are 15 residues in the CDR3. Germline trimming cut 5 bases from V and 3 bases from J; bases unmatched to any gene: 5. The CDR3 protein is CASSTRDRVYNEQFF. Partial CDR3 DNA: TGTGCCAGCTCAACCCGGGACAGGGTCTACAATGAG.

On this clone: The read halts 3 residues ahead of the CDR3 end, with the missing end drawn from the germline J gene. This chain links TRBV2 with TRBJ2-3, with 7 bases lining up with TRBD1. V shed 6 bases, J shed 5 bases, and the junction held 20 bases outside the gene matches. The germline CDR1 and CDR2 sequences are SNHLY and FYNNEI. The CDR3 has 18 amino acids. Incomplete CDR3 DNA: TGTGCCAGCAGACTACGACTAACAGGGGTATTTCGTGGAGATACG. Translation: CASRLRLTGVFRGDT. The full CDR3 reads CASRLRLTGVFRGDTQYF. Filled out from reference TRBV2 and TRBJ2-3, the complete variable domain reads EPEVTQTPSHQVTQMGQEVILRCVPISNHLYFYWYRQILGQKVEFLVSFYNNEISEKSEIFDDQFSVERPDGSNFTLKIRSTKLEDSAMYFCASRLRLTGVFRGDTQYFGPGTRLTVL.

Of note for this clone: The read halts 3 residues ahead of the CDR3 end, with the missing end drawn from the germline J gene. In the same sample, other DNA sequences code for this CDR3. The chain combines TRBV18 with TRBJ2-1; 9 positions match TRBD1. The CDR3 has 15 residues. The trim removed 6 bases at V and 6 bases at J, leaving 9 bases unmatched. The V gene's germline CDR1 is KGHSH and CDR2 LQKENI. The sequenced CDR3 bases are TGTGCCAGCTCGCCCCGGGACAGGGACGGCAATGAG. This gives the protein CASSPRDRDGNE. The whole CDR3 sequence reads CASSPRDRDGNEQFF.

Notes on this clone: Read data end 3 residues before the CDR3 end; the end is taken from the germline J gene. The rearrangement joins TRBV9 to TRBJ2-5; D perhaps matches TRBD2 (5 bases). Germline-derived CDR1 and CDR2 are SGDLS and YYNGEE. The CDR3 is 15 amino acids. Trimming took off 0 bases at V and 3 bases at J, with 12 bases between the two ends. CDR3 DNA (partial): TGTGCCAGCAGCGTAGGGACTCGCGGTGAAGAGACC. Protein product: CASSVGTRGEET. The complete CDR3 sequence is CASSVGTRGEETQYF.

With regard to this clone: The sequence runs out 3 residues before the end of the CDR3; the remainder is reconstructed from the germline J gene. The chain is built from TRBV5-4 and TRBJ2-5, with D unclear. Germline CDR1 reads SGHNT; CDR2 reads YYREEE (reference sequence). The germline V and J ends were trimmed by 2 bases and 5 bases, with 10 bases remaining between them. CDR3 size: 13 residues. The CDR3 sequence: CASSFPGLETQYF. The CDR3 DNA, read in part, is TGTGCCAGCAGCTTCCCCGGGTTGGAGACC.

This CDR3 is CASRRGQIYEQYF. The CDR3 bases that were read are TGTGCCAGCAGGAGGGGACAGATTTACGAG. The rearrangement joins TRBV12-3 or TRBV12-4 to TRBJ2-7; 7 bases are shared with TRBD1. The observed sequence ends 3 residues before the CDR3 terminus, with the missing tail filled in from the germline J gene. The CDR3 consists of 13 residues. V dropped 6 bases and J dropped 4; count of bases not matched to a gene: 6.

As to this clone: Coverage ceases 3 residues before the CDR3 finishes, and the germline J gene fills in the end. The chain has TRBV10-3 and TRBJ2-2; perhaps TRBD2 as D (5 bases). CDR3 size: 17 residues. Trimming pared 2 bases from V and 2 bases from J, leaving 15 bases between. Germline V gives CDR1 ENHRY, CDR2 SYGVKD. The sequenced CDR3 bases are TGTGCCATCAGTGAGGACGGCGGCGGAGGCAACACCGGGGAG. The encoded protein is CAISEDGGGGNTGE. The whole CDR3 sequence reads CAISEDGGGGNTGELFF.

In regard to this clone: The observed sequence ends 3 residues before the CDR3 terminus, with the missing tail filled in from the germline J gene. The chain employs TRBV6-1 and TRBJ1-2; maybe TRBD1 (6 bases). CDR1 and CDR2 (germline): MNHNS, SASEGT. The CDR3 is 14 residues long. Trimming cost V 4 bases and J 7 bases, with 16 bases left between them. This CDR3 reads CASSGGGRPGGYTF. The part of the CDR3 DNA that was read is TGTGCCAGCAGTGGGGGGGGCAGGCCCGGTGGC.

Comments on this clone: The read is 3 residues too short to cover the CDR3 end, so that end is filled in from the germline J gene. This chain connects TRBV19 to TRBJ2-1, with TRBD2 matching over 12 bases. The CDR3 is made up of 16 amino acids. V shed 4 bases and J 5 bases; nucleotides not matched to a gene: 6. Per the germline V gene, CDR1 is LNHDA and CDR2 is SQIVND (reference sequence). CDR3 DNA (partial): TGTGCCAGTAGTAGAAAGGGACTAGCGGGCCACAATGAG. Amino acid sequence: CASSRKGLAGHNE. The CDR3, in full, reads CASSRKGLAGHNEQFF. The variable domain in full, completed from reference TRBV19 and TRBJ2-1, reads DGGITQSPKYLFRKEGQNVTLSCEQNLNHDAMYWYRQDPGQGLRLIYYSQIVNDFQKGDIAEGYSVSREKKESFPLTVTSAQKNPTAFYLCASSRKGLAGHNEQFFGPGTRLTVL.

In the case of this clone: The read falls 3 residues short of the CDR3 end, and the missing part is taken from the germline J gene. The chain combines TRBV12-3 or TRBV12-4 with TRBJ2-5; TRBD2 aligns across 7 bases. The CDR3 contains 15 residues. Trimming removed 4 bases from V and 3 bases from J; junction bases left unmatched: 8. CDR3 sequence reads: CASSSYAGAKETQYF. CDR3 DNA (partial): TGTGCCAGCAGTTCCTACGCGGGAGCGAAAGAGACC.

With regard to this clone: The CDR3 end lies 3 residues beyond the end of the read and is filled in from the germline J gene. V usage is TRBV18 and J usage is TRBJ1-1; unclear D gene. Per germline, CDR1 KGHSH and CDR2 LQKENI. CDR3 length: 14 residues. Between the trimmed V and J ends, which lost 3 bases and 2 bases, there was a span of 10 bases. The CDR3 loop is CASSPRPENTEAFF. The covered CDR3 bases are TGTGCCAGCTCACCCAGGCCGGAAAACACTGAA.

Note on this clone: The observed sequence ends 3 residues before the CDR3 terminus, with the missing tail filled in from the germline J gene. The V call is TRBV5-4, the J call TRBJ2-3, with D tentatively TRBD1 (6 bases). V lost 4 bases and J 0 bases, leaving 12 bases between the germline ends. The CDR3 has 15 residues. Per germline, CDR1 SGHNT and CDR2 YYREEE (reference sequence). CDR3 bases read: TGTGCCAGCAGCGCCGGGACACGAAGCACAGATACG. It translates to CASSAGTRSTDT. The whole CDR3 region reads CASSAGTRSTDTQYF.

Regarding this clone: The CDR3 is cut off 3 residues early in the read; its end comes from the germline J gene. The rearrangement uses TRBV19 and TRBJ2-7, with 13 bases identical to TRBD2. Germline CDR1 LNHDA, CDR2 SQIVND (reference sequence). The CDR3 has 15 amino acids. V gave up 6 bases and J gave up 6 bases; unmatched junction bases: 8. The CDR3 is CASSPAGLAGSEQYF. CDR3 DNA (partial): TGTGCCAGTAGCCCGGCGGGACTAGCGGGAAGCGAG. Looking up the rest from reference TRBV19 and TRBJ2-7 gives the full variable domain: DGGITQSPKYLFRKEGQNVTLSCEQNLNHDAMYWYRQDPGQGLRLIYYSQIVNDFQKGDIAEGYSVSREKKESFPLTVTSAQKNPTAFYLCASSPAGLAGSEQYFGPGTRLTVT.

In the case of this clone: The CDR3 end falls 3 residues outside the read, so it is completed with the germline J gene. V usage is TRBV7-9 and J usage is TRBJ2-3; 7 bases fit TRBD1. CDR3 length: 15 residues. The ends lost 6 bases at V and 3 bases at J; junction bases unmatched: 9. Looked up from germline, CDR1 is SEHNR and CDR2 is FQNEAQ (reference sequence). The DNA read from the CDR3 is TGTGCCAGCAGTTTCGGGACAGTCAAGACAGATACG. Protein product: CASSFGTVKTDT. The entire CDR3 is CASSFGTVKTDTQYF. Combining the CDR3 with reference TRBV7-9 and TRBJ2-3 gives the whole variable domain DTGVSQNPRHKITKRGQNVTFRCDPISEHNRLYWYRQTLGQGPEFLTYFQNEAQLEKSRLLSDRFSAERPKGSFSTLEIQRTEQGDSAMYLCASSFGTVKTDTQYFGPGTRLTVL.

The CDR3 protein is CASSEASRALHF. The part of the CDR3 DNA that was read is TGTGCCAGCAGTGAAGCATCGAGGGCC. The J gene is TRBJ1-6, the V gene TRBV2; D unclear. The read ends 3 residues before the CDR3 terminus; that terminus is restored from the germline J gene. CDR3 length: 12 residues. Per the germline V gene, CDR1 is SNHLY and CDR2 is FYNNEI.

As regards this clone: The read finishes 3 residues shy of the CDR3 end, and the germline J gene is used to complete it. The rearrangement joins TRBV6-2 or TRBV6-3 to TRBJ2-7; 9 positions agree with TRBD1. The germline gives CDR1 MNHEY, CDR2 SVGEGT. V shed 2 bases, J shed 6 bases, and the junction held 14 bases outside the gene matches. There are 17 residues in the CDR3. Partial CDR3 DNA: TGTGCCAGCAGTTACCCCGCCGGTACAGGGGGCTTTGGCGAG. Encoded protein: CASSYPAGTGGFGE. The full CDR3 protein is CASSYPAGTGGFGEQYF.

Details on this clone: The sequenced fragment ends 3 residues before the CDR3 boundary, so the rest is inferred from the germline J gene. The gene calls are TRBV20-1 and TRBJ2-5, with D possibly matching TRBD2 (5 bases). Germline V lookup: CDR1 DFQATT, CDR2 SNEGSKA (reference sequence). This CDR3 comprises 12 residues. V shed 1 base and J shed 2 bases, with 5 bases lying between them. CDR3 loop: CSARAGQETQYF. The covered CDR3 bases are TGCAGTGCTAGAGCGGGGCAAGAGACC.

Turning to this clone: The read ends 3 residues shy of where the CDR3 ends; the end is completed using the germline J gene. The chain is built from TRBV18 and TRBJ1-1, with D perhaps matching TRBD1 (5 bases). The CDR3 has 16 residues. Germline CDR1 is KGHSH and CDR2 is LQKENI. V shed 3 bases and J shed 1 base, with 15 bases lying between them. The CDR3 DNA, read in part, is TGTGCCAGCTCACCCCTCCCAGGGAATCAGAACACTGAA. Protein: CASSPLPGNQNTE. The CDR3, in full, reads CASSPLPGNQNTEAFF. Based on the CDR3 plus reference TRBV18 and TRBJ1-1, the full variable domain is NAGVMQNPRHLVRRRGQEARLRCSPMKGHSHVYWYRQLPEEGLKFMVYLQKENIIDESGMPKERFSAEFPKEGPSILRIQQVVRGDSAAYFCASSPLPGNQNTEAFFGQGTRLTVV.

Details on this clone: The read gets to within 3 residues of the CDR3 end, and the germline J gene fills in the rest. The genes are TRBV7-6 and TRBJ2-1; D gene ambiguous. CDR1 SGHVS and CDR2 FNYEAQ come from the germline V gene. The CDR3 contains 17 residues. V gave up 5 bases and J gave up 0 bases, with 17 bases separating them. The CDR3 DNA, read in part, is TGTGCCAGCAGCCCCGGTTCGTCGAGCGACTCCTACAATGAG. Translating gives CASSPGSSSDSYNE. The CDR3, in full, reads CASSPGSSSDSYNEQFF.